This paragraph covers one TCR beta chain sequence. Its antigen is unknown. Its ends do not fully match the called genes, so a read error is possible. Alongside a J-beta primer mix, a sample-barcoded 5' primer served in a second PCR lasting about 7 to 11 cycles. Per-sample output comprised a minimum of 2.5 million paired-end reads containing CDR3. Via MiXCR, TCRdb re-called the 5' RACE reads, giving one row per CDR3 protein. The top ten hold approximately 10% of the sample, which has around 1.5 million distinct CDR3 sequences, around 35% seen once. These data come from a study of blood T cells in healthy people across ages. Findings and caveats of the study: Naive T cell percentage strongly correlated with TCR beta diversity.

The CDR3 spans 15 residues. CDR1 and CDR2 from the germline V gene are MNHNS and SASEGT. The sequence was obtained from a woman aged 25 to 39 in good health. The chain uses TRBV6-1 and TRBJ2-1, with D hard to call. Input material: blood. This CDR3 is CASSEYKSSYSEQFF. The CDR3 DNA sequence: TGTGCCAGCAGTGAATACAAGAGCTCCTACAGTGAGCAGTTCTTC.